This T cell receptor (beta chain) was recovered during a study of beta chain features in type 1 diabetes. Study results and limitations: Relative to healthy donors, patients appeared to have naive, central memory and Treg TCRB repertoires that were more similar. Moderate but significant shortening of TCRB CDR3s was recorded in all four CD4+ subsets from Type 1 diabetes patients.

Notes on this clone: Its antigen remains unidentified.

The authors reverse transcribed all of the isolated RNA, so sequencing captured expressed TCRB transcripts. Regulatory, naive and central memory T cell samples averaged about 3.57 million reads. Repertoires were generated with immunoSEQ multiplex PCR, while TCRdb's copy carries only in-frame clones and drops some. The sample contains 300,000 to 450,000 clones, roughly an eighth of which appear only once. CDR3 length: 14 residues. From germline, CDR1 is SGHRS and CDR2 YFSETQ. V lost 3 bases, J lost 4 bases, and 12 bases lay in between. This rearrangement joins TRBV5-1 to TRBJ2-3; TRBD1 is a possible D gene (6 bases). This TCR derives from a woman aged 18-29 years with type 1 diabetes. Sequencing used naive CD4+ T cells from blood. DNA of the CDR3: TGCGCCAGCAGCTCCGAACAGGGAGCAGATACGCAGTATTTT. Translated: CASSSEQGADTQYF.